Listed below are T cell receptor beta chains from one sample, sequenced in a study of shared clonotypes between healthy human individuals. Clones were read by immunoSEQ multiplex PCR, and TCRdb kept only the in-frame ones, dropping some. The data show over 95,000 clones, more than 65% seen once. The specimen sequenced was memory CD8+ T cells sorted from blood. Source of these receptors: a woman in her twenties or thirties in good health. Both conserved end residues are part of each CDR3. D genes are given only for firm matches. Some rows mark clone size as missing; the rest say once, few, many or name a class of expanded clone.

cdr3_nt: TGTGCCAGCATGGGTGCCTGGGGAAGCACAGATACGCAGTATTTT
cdr3_aa: CASMGAWGSTDTQYF
clone_size: once
d_call: .
j_call: TRBJ2-3
v_call: TRBV28

cdr3_nt: TGTGCCAGTAGTCGGGGGGCGGGGTACACTGAAGCTTTCTTT
cdr3_aa: CASSRGAGYTEAFF
clone_size: many
d_call: .
j_call: TRBJ1-1
v_call: TRBV19

cdr3_nt: TGCGCCAGCAGCCAAGAACTAGCGGGTGGATACGAGCAGTACTTC
cdr3_aa: CASSQELAGGYEQYF
clone_size: .
d_call: TRBD2
j_call: TRBJ2-7
v_call: TRBV4-1

cdr3_nt: TGTGCCACCAGCAGAGAATATATCGAGGTACCGAACTATGGCTACACCTTC
cdr3_aa: CATSREYIEVPNYGYTF
clone_size: .
d_call: .
j_call: TRBJ1-2
v_call: TRBV15

cdr3_nt: TGTGCCAGCACAAGAACAGGAACAGCCTACAATGAGCAGTTCTTC
cdr3_aa: CASTRTGTAYNEQFF
clone_size: .
d_call: .
j_call: TRBJ2-1
v_call: TRBV6-5

cdr3_nt: TGCAGCGCCCGAGGTCCTTCCTACGAGCAGTACTTC
cdr3_aa: CSARGPSYEQYF
clone_size: few
d_call: .
j_call: TRBJ2-7
v_call: TRBV29-1

cdr3_nt: TGTGCCAGCAGCCCGGGACTTCAGAACACTGAAGCTTTCTTT
cdr3_aa: CASSPGLQNTEAFF
clone_size: .
d_call: .
j_call: TRBJ1-1
v_call: TRBV5-6

cdr3_nt: TGTGCCAGCAGTCCCCACTCAACAGGGGCTACCTACGAGCAGTACTTC
cdr3_aa: CASSPHSTGATYEQYF
clone_size: .
d_call: TRBD1
j_call: TRBJ2-7
v_call: TRBV25-1

cdr3_nt: TGCGCCAGCACCCAGCGGGTGGGGCAAGAGACCCAGTACTTC
cdr3_aa: CASTQRVGQETQYF
clone_size: .
d_call: .
j_call: TRBJ2-5
v_call: TRBV10-2

cdr3_nt: TGCGCCAGCAGCCAAGATCCGTTGGGGAGCTCCTACGAGCAGTACTTC
cdr3_aa: CASSQDPLGSSYEQYF
clone_size: .
d_call: .
j_call: TRBJ2-7
v_call: TRBV4-1

cdr3_nt: TGCAGCGTTGTATCGAACACTGAAGCTTTCTTT
cdr3_aa: CSVVSNTEAFF
clone_size: few
d_call: .
j_call: TRBJ1-1
v_call: TRBV29-1

cdr3_nt: TGCGCCAGCAGCCAAGAAACAGGGGGTTACTATGGCTACACCTTC
cdr3_aa: CASSQETGGYYGYTF
clone_size: many
d_call: TRBD1
j_call: TRBJ1-2
v_call: TRBV4-1

cdr3_nt: TGTGCCAGCAGTGATGGGTGGACAGGGGGTGAAAAACTGTTTTTT
cdr3_aa: CASSDGWTGGEKLFF
clone_size: .
d_call: TRBD1
j_call: TRBJ1-4
v_call: TRBV6-1

cdr3_nt: TGTGCCAGCAGTGACTCGGAGGGGACATTCACTGAAGCTTTCTTT
cdr3_aa: CASSDSEGTFTEAFF
clone_size: many
d_call: .
j_call: TRBJ1-1
v_call: TRBV6-4

cdr3_nt: TGTGCCAGCAGCCTAGCTGGGCAAACATACAATGAGCAGTTCTTC
cdr3_aa: CASSLAGQTYNEQFF
clone_size: .
d_call: .
j_call: TRBJ2-1
v_call: TRBV7-9

cdr3_nt: TGTGCCAGCAGCTTTTGGACCGAGGAGTCCCTTACCTACGAGCAGTACTTC
cdr3_aa: CASSFWTEESLTYEQYF
clone_size: many
d_call: .
j_call: TRBJ2-7
v_call: TRBV7-8

cdr3_nt: TGTGCCAGCAGCAGAGGTGGGCTGACAGATACGCAGTATTTT
cdr3_aa: CASSRGGLTDTQYF
clone_size: .
d_call: .
j_call: TRBJ2-3
v_call: TRBV7-6

cdr3_nt: TGTGCCAGCAGGGAAGGGACAGGGGGTTTCGGTGGCTACACCTTC
cdr3_aa: CASREGTGGFGGYTF
clone_size: .
d_call: TRBD1
j_call: TRBJ1-2
v_call: TRBV11-2